A single sample gave rise to the 26 T cell receptor beta chains below, sequenced in a study of cytomegalovirus exposure and HLA in healthy donors. The study ran its PCR with 60 Vbeta and 13 Jbeta primers. Assay used: immunoSEQ multiplex PCR; TCRdb lists only in-frame clones, some missing. This sample yields 160,000 or so clones, of which around 78% are seen a single time; about 1% belongs to the top ten. What was sequenced was PBMCs. Receptors originate from a woman aged 35 to 49 in good health and CMV-seronegative.

The chain has TRBV6-1 and TRBJ1-1; D is unresolved. There are 10 residues in the CDR3. Deletions cut 3 bases from V and 11 bases from J, with 7 bases between. CDR1 MNHNS and CDR2 SASEGT come from the germline V gene. The CDR3 coding sequence is TGTGCCAGCAGTGATGTCCTGGCTTTCTTT. It encodes CASSDVLAFF.

This clone was seen only once. The rearrangement joins TRBV6-6 to TRBJ2-7, with TRBD1 as a possible D gene (6 bases). Trimming stripped 2 bases from V and 1 base from J, with 9 bases between. The germline V gene has CDR1 MNHNY and CDR2 SVGAGI (reference sequence). The CDR3 spans 14 residues. The CDR3 DNA reads as TGTGCCAGCAGTTACGGGGACAAGTCCTACGAGCAGTACTTC. Residues: CASSYGDKSYEQYF.

The chain combines TRBV9 with TRBJ1-2, with 8 bases matching TRBD1. In germline, CDR1 is SGDLS, CDR2 YYNGEE. The CDR3 totals 15 residues. Unmatched junction bases numbered 5, after V lost 0 bases and J lost 4 bases. DNA for the CDR3: TGTGCCAGCAGCGTAGCTGAGGGACAGGCCTATGGCTACACCTTC. Translated: CASSVAEGQAYGYTF.

The chain is built from TRBV2 and TRBJ2-5; D is possibly TRBD1 (5 bases). Germline V gene data show CDR1 as SNHLY and CDR2 as FYNNEI. V lost 4 bases to trimming and J lost 2 bases, with 11 bases between them. The length of the CDR3 is 14 residues. CDR3 residues: CASSALDRQETQYF. CDR3 nucleotides: TGTGCCAGCAGTGCTTTAGACAGACAAGAGACCCAGTACTTC.

J is TRBJ2-5 and V is TRBV29-1; 8 bases match TRBD2. The V segment lost 7 bases and the J segment 2 bases; nucleotides outside the gene matches: 6. The CDR3 totals 13 residues. CDR1 and CDR2 from the germline V gene are SQVTM and ANQGSEA. The CDR3 DNA is TGCAGCGGGGGTACTAGCGGTCAAGAGACCCAGTACTTC. Its translation is CSGGTSGQETQYF. Full variable domain (outside the CDR3, taken from reference TRBV29-1 and TRBJ2-5): SAVISQKPSRDICQRGTSLTIQCQVDSQVTMMFWYRQQPGQSLTLIATANQGSEATYESGFVIDKFPISRPNLTFSTLTVSNMSPEDSSIYLCSGGTSGQETQYFGPGTRLLVL.

There are a few counts of this clone. The genes are TRBV5-1 and TRBJ2-7, with TRBD1 matching 7 bases. The V gene's germline CDR1 is SGHRS and CDR2 YFSETQ. The CDR3 has 13 amino acids. Trimming cost V 4 bases and J 1 base; bases outside gene matches: 2. CDR3 bases: TGCGCCAGCAGCAGGACAGGTTCCTACGAGCAGTACTTC. This encodes CASSRTGSYEQYF.

In its sample, this clone was seen a few times. The chain recombines TRBV10-3 with TRBJ2-2; tentatively, D is TRBD1 (6 bases). Per germline, CDR1 ENHRY and CDR2 SYGVKD. The germline V and J ends were trimmed by 3 bases and 1 base, with 12 bases remaining between them. The length of the CDR3 is 16 residues. CDR3 in amino acids: CAISESATGNTGELFF. DNA for the CDR3: TGTGCCATCAGTGAATCGGCGACAGGGAACACCGGGGAGCTGTTTTTT.

The chain is built from TRBV7-9 and TRBJ2-1; D not resolved. Per the germline V gene, CDR1 is SEHNR and CDR2 is FQNEAQ (reference sequence). V was clipped by 5 bases and J by 9 bases, with 5 bases between them. CDR3 length equals 10 residues. Here the CDR3 DNA reads TGTGCCAGCAGCCGGGTTGAGCAGTTCTTC. Translated: CASSRVEQFF.

This chain joins TRBV25-1 and TRBJ2-5; D possibly corresponds to TRBD1 (7 bases). V shed 5 bases and J shed 5 bases, with 15 bases lying between them. CDR3 size: 14 residues. Germline CDR1 MGHDK, CDR2 SYGVNS. The CDR3 loop is CASSQPGGQETQYF. DNA of the CDR3: TGTGCCAGCAGTCAGCCAGGGGGGCAGGAGACCCAGTACTTC.

CDR3 residues: CASSFPGQGSNTEAFF. The CDR3 nucleotides are TGTGCCAGCAGCTTCCCGGGACAGGGGTCGAACACTGAAGCTTTCTTT. This chain uses TRBV7-9 with TRBJ1-1, with TRBD1 identical over 10 bases. Germline CDR1 is SEHNR and CDR2 is FQNEAQ (reference sequence). The CDR3 is 16 amino acids. With V trimmed by 3 bases and J by 1 base, 5 bases remained unmatched.

As to this clone: An end of the junction does not agree with germline; a read error may underlie this. CDR3 region: CASSLGREATQYF. The CDR3 nucleotides are TGTGCTAGCAGCTTAGGAAGGGAGGCTACGCAGTATTTT. This chain joins TRBV7-7 and TRBJ2-3, with TRBD2 as a possible D gene (6 bases). CDR1 and CDR2 from the germline V gene are SSHAT and FNYEAQ (reference sequence). The CDR3 has 13 amino acids.

The chain has TRBV2 and TRBJ1-1, with D hard to call. V was trimmed by 2 bases and J by 1 base, leaving 11 bases between them. Germline CDR1 SNHLY, CDR2 FYNNEI. There are 15 residues in the CDR3. CDR3 DNA sequence: TGTGCCAGCAGTGAATCAGGCCGACAGAACACTGAAGCTTTCTTT. Its translation is CASSESGRQNTEAFF.

The rearrangement uses TRBV9 and TRBJ2-7, with 7 positions matching TRBD2. The CDR3 extends over 15 amino acids. With 4 bases clipped from V and 2 bases from J, the junction kept 9 bases outside the gene matches. CDR1 is SGDLS, CDR2 YYNGEE, per germline. The DNA of the CDR3 is TGTGCCAGCAGCCTCACTCCTAGCGGAACCTACGAGCAGTACTTC. This codes for CASSLTPSGTYEQYF.

This clone was seen only a few times. The chain recombines TRBV2 with TRBJ1-1, with TRBD1 matching 12 bases. V dropped 7 bases and J dropped 5; count of bases not matched to a gene: 8. The CDR3 sequence is 15 residues long. Germline V CDR1 and CDR2: SNHLY, FYNNEI. In nucleotides, the CDR3 is TGTGCCAGCATGACGGGACAGGGGGCAGGGACTGAAGCTTTCTTT. Amino acid sequence: CASMTGQGAGTEAFF. Together with reference TRBV2 and TRBJ1-1, the CDR3 gives the full variable domain: EPEVTQTPSHQVTQMGQEVILRCVPISNHLYFYWYRQILGQKVEFLVSFYNNEISEKSEIFDDQFSVERPDGSNFTLKIRSTKLEDSAMYFCASMTGQGAGTEAFFGQGTRLTVV.

V gene TRBV15 combines with J gene TRBJ1-4, with D perhaps TRBD1 (6 bases). V lost 0 bases and J lost 3, with 14 bases in between. The CDR3 is 17 residues long. Germline lookup yields CDR1 LNHNV and CDR2 YYDKDF (reference sequence). CDR3 sequence: CATSRDPPGHSNEKLFF. The CDR3 coding sequence is TGTGCCACCAGCAGAGACCCTCCGGGACACTCTAATGAAAAACTGTTTTTT.

V is TRBV19 and J is TRBJ1-5; D not certain. Germline V gene sequence: CDR1 LNHDA, CDR2 SQIVND (reference sequence). V lost 1 base and J lost 5, with 3 bases in between. The CDR3 covers 12 residues. The CDR3 here is CASSIVDQPQHF. CDR3 bases: TGTGCCAGTAGTATAGTAGATCAGCCCCAGCATTTT.

The chain recombines TRBV27 with TRBJ2-7, with 11 bases matching TRBD2. Germline V gene sequence: CDR1 MNHEY, CDR2 SMNVEV (reference sequence). Losses at the gene ends were 5 bases for V and 8 bases for J; bases not matched to a gene: 17. The CDR3 covers 17 residues. The CDR3 reads CASSPPGPTSGMDKQYF. CDR3 in DNA: TGTGCCAGCAGTCCTCCCGGCCCGACTAGCGGGATGGATAAGCAGTACTTC.

This clone was counted once. The V and J genes are TRBV7-9 and TRBJ2-4, with D perhaps TRBD2 (5 bases). Germline V gene lookup returns CDR1 SEHNR and CDR2 FQNEAQ (reference sequence). There are 17 residues in the CDR3. The V end was cut by 3 bases, the J end by 0 bases, with 15 bases between. CDR3 nucleotides: TGTGCCAGCAGCTTTTCTCCGAGGGTGGGAGCCAAAAACATTCAGTACTTC. This sequence encodes CASSFSPRVGAKNIQYF.

The chain has TRBV28 and TRBJ2-7, with D uncertain. V was cut by 4 bases and J by 6 bases, with 7 bases left in between. The CDR3 runs 11 residues. Germline values: CDR1 MDHEN, CDR2 SYDVKM. DNA of the CDR3: TGTGCCAGCAGTTCCCCCCGCGAGCAGTACTTC. The encoded protein is CASSSPREQYF.

The genes are TRBV28 and TRBJ1-5; D is ambiguous. Germline V gene data show CDR1 as MDHEN and CDR2 as SYDVKM. Trimming removed 3 bases from V and 12 bases from J, with 12 bases in between. The CDR3 loop spans 12 amino acids. CDR3 sequence: CASSFVAYGQHF. As DNA, the CDR3 is TGTGCCAGCAGTTTTGTGGCTTATGGCCAGCATTTT.

The chain uses TRBV7-9 and TRBJ1-5, with D perhaps TRBD1 (6 bases). The CDR3 is made up of 17 amino acids. Trimming removed 1 base at V and 4 bases at J, with 17 bases between. Germline-derived CDR1 and CDR2 are SEHNR and FQNEAQ (reference sequence). In DNA, the CDR3 is TGTGCCAGCAGCTTAGGGGGCGGGGGAGGGGGAAATCAGCCCCAGCATTTT. Amino acid sequence: CASSLGGGGGGNQPQHF. Drawing the rest from reference TRBV7-9 and TRBJ1-5, the complete variable domain is DTGVSQNPRHKITKRGQNVTFRCDPISEHNRLYWYRQTLGQGPEFLTYFQNEAQLEKSRLLSDRFSAERPKGSFSTLEIQRTEQGDSAMYLCASSLGGGGGGNQPQHFGDGTRLSIL.

The chain carries TRBV10-3 and TRBJ1-5; TRBD1 matches at 9 bases. This CDR3 comprises 13 residues. The V segment lost 11 bases and the J segment 5 bases; nucleotides outside the gene matches: 7. Germline V gene sequence: CDR1 ENHRY, CDR2 SYGVKD. The CDR3 nucleotides read TGTGCCTCGAGCCGGGACAGGGATCAGCCCCAGCATTTT. This sequence encodes CASSRDRDQPQHF.

The rearrangement joins TRBV10-1 to TRBJ1-5; no definite D call. Germline V gives CDR1 WNHNN, CDR2 SYGVQD (reference sequence). The length of the CDR3 is 14 residues. V gave up 9 bases and J gave up 3 bases, with 15 bases separating them. Here the CDR3 reads CASTVGDFNQPQHF. CDR3 bases: TGCGCCAGTACTGTCGGAGACTTCAATCAGCCCCAGCATTTT.

The V call is TRBV5-1, the J call TRBJ2-7, with 7 bases aligning to TRBD2. Per germline, CDR1 SGHRS and CDR2 YFSETQ. V was clipped by 4 bases and J by 2 bases; unmatched bases: 9. CDR3 length: 15 residues. Here the CDR3 reads CASSLGGSGTYEQYF. The DNA for the CDR3 is TGCGCCAGCAGCCTTGGGGGGAGCGGGACCTACGAGCAGTACTTC.

V usage is TRBV10-1 and J usage is TRBJ1-6; possibly TRBD1 for D (6 bases). Germline CDR1 reads WNHNN; CDR2 reads SYGVQD (reference sequence). Between the trimmed V and J ends, which lost 7 bases and 8 bases, there was a span of 18 bases. CDR3 length: 15 residues. The CDR3 loop reads CASILGRGEHSPLHF. In nucleotides, the CDR3 is TGCGCCAGCATCCTAGGGAGGGGGGAACATTCACCCCTCCACTTT.

The rearrangement uses TRBV5-1 and TRBJ2-7; 11 nucleotides align to TRBD1. The germline gives CDR1 SGHRS, CDR2 YFSETQ. The CDR3 runs to 14 residues. V dropped 3 bases and J dropped 7; count of bases not matched to a gene: 6. For the CDR3, the DNA is TGCGCCAGCAGCTCCGGGGGGACAGGGGGAGAGCAGTACTTC. Encoded protein: CASSSGGTGGEQYF.